The source of this T cell receptor beta chain is a study of blood T cell repertoires in COVID-19. V trimming: 0 bases; J trimming: 1 base; junction bases outside the gene matches: 10. The germline CDR1 and CDR2 sequences are LGHDT and YNNKEL (reference sequence). The CDR3 runs 18 residues. As originally analysed: Researchers report that nucleated cell counts were estimated from reference gene primer amplification. Assay: immunoSEQ multiplex PCR; the TCRdb copy retains only in-frame clones and omits some. V, J and clone size reflect that table, while D and trimming were determined from the DNA. The sample yields a few hundred thousand clones, 75% to 90% seen once.

The sample consisted of peripheral blood. This rearrangement joins TRBV3-1 (or the pseudogene TRBV3-2) to TRBJ1-1; 8 nucleotides align to TRBD1. The receptor was derived from a man younger than 45 with active or convalescent COVID-19. The CDR3 sequence is CASSQETGGYLPNTEAFF. The CDR3, as DNA: TGTGCCAGCAGCCAAGAAACAGGGGGTTATTTACCGAACACTGAAGCTTTCTTT.